This T cell receptor (beta chain) was captured in a study of T-cell reconstitution after alpha-beta-depleted transplantation in children. This clonotype was found many times. During its preparation, the TCRbeta library received unique molecular identifiers. TCRdb redid the calling of the PCR reads with MiXCR, one entry per CDR3 protein. The sample gives about 120,000 distinct CDR3 sequences, 10% to 13% of which show up once; 8% is in the top ten. The CDR3 loop spans 16 amino acids. The ends lost 1 base at V and 1 base at J; junction bases unmatched: 3. CDR1 is DFQATT and CDR2 is SNEGSKA in the germline V gene (reference sequence).

The chain carries TRBV20-1 and TRBJ2-1, with 11 bases matching TRBD2. The sequenced sample was PBMCs from the stem cell graft donor, obtained from the stem cell graft. The receptor comes from a human donor who donated a stem cell graft to a child with acute lymphoblastic leukemia. The CDR3 DNA is TGCAGTGCTAGAGTAGCGGGGGGGCCTTCCTACAATGAGCAGTTCTTC. Translating it yields CSARVAGGPSYNEQFF.